This TCR beta chain was recorded in a study of T cells in Graves' hyperthyroidism and ophthalmopathy. As for the study in general: The authors collected peripheral blood at initial diagnosis, before any treatment.

V shed 0 bases and J shed 8 bases, with 24 bases lying between them. The CDR3 extends over 18 amino acids. The germline CDR1 and CDR2 sequences are SGDLS and YYNGEE. Amplified TCR beta CDR3 regions came from RNA transcripts. TCR CDR3 regions were first amplified by RT-PCR with HTBI primers. TCRdb reprocessed the multiplex PCR reads with MiXCR, giving one entry per CDR3 protein. Found here are 300,000 to 400,000 distinct CDR3 sequences, 15% to 20% of them singletons; the top ten hold 45% to 50%. Sequencing was carried out using blood. This receptor was taken from a woman aged 50 to 65 with Graves' hyperthyroidism. The gene calls are TRBV9 and TRBJ2-1; D is possibly TRBD1 (7 bases). DNA of the CDR3: TGTGCCAGCAGCGTAGGGCAGGGGGGCACTTTGGATTTCTATGAGCAGTTCTTC. Its translation: CASSVGQGGTLDFYEQFF. The complete variable domain, with remaining parts taken from reference TRBV9 and TRBJ2-1, reads DSGVTQTPKHLITATGQRVTLRCSPRSGDLSVYWYQQSLDQGLQFLIQYYNGEERAKGNILERFSAQQFPDLHSELNLSSLELGDSALYFCASSVGQGGTLDFYEQFFGPGTRLTVL.